This TCR beta chain was captured by sequencing in a study of early T cells in non-severe SARS-CoV-2 infection. General study findings and limits: Lookups in VDJdb leaned toward anti-spike CD8 responses and missed private and CD4 specificities.

Individual cDNA molecules were tagged with unique molecular identifiers. TCRdb passed the 5' RACE reads through MiXCR, listing each CDR3 protein once. This table has 35,000 to 45,000 distinct CDR3 sequences, approximately 5.9% appearing once. For this clonotype: Antigen unknown.

This CDR3 contains 15 residues. The V gene end was trimmed by 3 bases and the J gene end by 8 bases; junction bases not matched to a gene: 12. The clonotype was recovered from an adult who was a healthcare worker with PCR-confirmed SARS-CoV-2 infection or an uninfected control (not recorded which). This sample comprised whole blood, obtained at baseline. The chain joins TRBV12-3 or TRBV12-4 to TRBJ1-2; TRBD1 agrees at 7 bases. The CDR3 DNA is TGTGCCAGCAGTTTGATCGCGACAGGGAATATAGGCTACACCTTC. It encodes CASSLIATGNIGYTF.